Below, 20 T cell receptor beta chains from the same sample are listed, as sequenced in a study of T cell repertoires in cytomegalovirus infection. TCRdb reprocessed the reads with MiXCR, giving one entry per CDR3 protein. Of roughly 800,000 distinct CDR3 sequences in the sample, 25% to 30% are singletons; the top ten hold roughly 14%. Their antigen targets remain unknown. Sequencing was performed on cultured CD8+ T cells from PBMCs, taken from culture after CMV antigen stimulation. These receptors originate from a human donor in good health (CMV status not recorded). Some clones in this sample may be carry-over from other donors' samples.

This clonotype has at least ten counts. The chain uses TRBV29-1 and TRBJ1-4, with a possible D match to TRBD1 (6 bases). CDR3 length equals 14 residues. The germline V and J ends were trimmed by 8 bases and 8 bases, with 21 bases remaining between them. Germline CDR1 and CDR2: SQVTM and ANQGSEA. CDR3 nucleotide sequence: TGCAGCCCACGGAACGCTGGAAGGGGGGAAAAACTGTTTTTT. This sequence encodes CSPRNAGRGEKLFF. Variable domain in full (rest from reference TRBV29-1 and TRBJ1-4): SAVISQKPSRDICQRGTSLTIQCQVDSQVTMMFWYRQQPGQSLTLIATANQGSEATYESGFVIDKFPISRPNLTFSTLTVSNMSPEDSSIYLCSPRNAGRGEKLFFGSGTQLSVL.

The DNA of the CDR3 is TGTGCCAGCAGCCCACAACTAGCGGGAGGGACCGGGGAGCTGTTTTTT. It yields the protein CASSPQLAGGTGELFF. V usage is TRBV9 and J usage is TRBJ2-2, with TRBD2 matching over 13 bases. Trimming cost V 4 bases and J 5 bases; bases outside gene matches: 5. The germline CDR1 and CDR2 sequences are SGDLS and YYNGEE. The CDR3 sequence is 16 residues long. Using reference TRBV9 and TRBJ2-2 for the parts outside the CDR3, the full variable domain is DSGVTQTPKHLITATGQRVTLRCSPRSGDLSVYWYQQSLDQGLQFLIQYYNGEERAKGNILERFSAQQFPDLHSELNLSSLELGDSALYFCASSPQLAGGTGELFFGEGSRLTVL.

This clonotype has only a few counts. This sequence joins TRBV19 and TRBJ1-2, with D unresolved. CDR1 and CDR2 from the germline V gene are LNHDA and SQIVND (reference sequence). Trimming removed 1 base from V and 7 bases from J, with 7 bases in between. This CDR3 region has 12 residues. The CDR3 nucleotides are TGTGCCAGTAGTATAGGGGGATCTGGCTACACCTTC. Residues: CASSIGGSGYTF.

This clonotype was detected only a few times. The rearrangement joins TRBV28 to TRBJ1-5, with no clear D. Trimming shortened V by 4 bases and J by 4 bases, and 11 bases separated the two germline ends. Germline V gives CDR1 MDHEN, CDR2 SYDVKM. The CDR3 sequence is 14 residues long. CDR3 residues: CASSSPSGNQPQHF. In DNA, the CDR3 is TGTGCCAGCAGTTCCCCTAGCGGGAATCAGCCCCAGCATTTT.

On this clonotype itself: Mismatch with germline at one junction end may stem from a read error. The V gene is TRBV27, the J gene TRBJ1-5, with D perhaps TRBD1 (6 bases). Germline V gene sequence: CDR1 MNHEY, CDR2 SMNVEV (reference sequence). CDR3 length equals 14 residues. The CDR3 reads CASSLSGAGQPQHF. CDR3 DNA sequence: TGTGCCAGCAGCTTATCAGGGGCCGGTCAGCCCCAGCATTTT.

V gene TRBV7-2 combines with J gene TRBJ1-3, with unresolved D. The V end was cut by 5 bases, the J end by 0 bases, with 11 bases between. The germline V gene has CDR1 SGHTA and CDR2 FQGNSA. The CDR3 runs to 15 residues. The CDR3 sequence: CASSPTTSSGNTIYF. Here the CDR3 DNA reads TGTGCCAGCAGCCCTACGACGAGCTCTGGAAACACCATATATTTT.

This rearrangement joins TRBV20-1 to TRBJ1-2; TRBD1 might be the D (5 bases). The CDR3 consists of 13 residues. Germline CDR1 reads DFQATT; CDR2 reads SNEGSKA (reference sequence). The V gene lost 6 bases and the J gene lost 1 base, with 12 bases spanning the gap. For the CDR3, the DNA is TGCAGTGCCCCTCAGGGAAATAACTATGGCTACACCTTC. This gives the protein CSAPQGNNYGYTF.

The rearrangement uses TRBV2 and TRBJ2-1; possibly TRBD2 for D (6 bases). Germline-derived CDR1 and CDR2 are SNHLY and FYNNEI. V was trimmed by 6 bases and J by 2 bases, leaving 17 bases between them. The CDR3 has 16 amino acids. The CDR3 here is CASREARGVTYNEQFF. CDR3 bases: TGTGCCAGCAGGGAGGCTCGCGGGGTCACCTACAATGAGCAGTTCTTC.

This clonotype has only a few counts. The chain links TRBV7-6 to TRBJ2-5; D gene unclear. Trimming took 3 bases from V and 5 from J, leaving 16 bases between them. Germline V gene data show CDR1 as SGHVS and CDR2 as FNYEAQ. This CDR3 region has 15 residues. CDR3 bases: TGTGCCAGCAGCTTCTGGCTAATTAGTGGGGAGACCCAGTACTTC. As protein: CASSFWLISGETQYF.

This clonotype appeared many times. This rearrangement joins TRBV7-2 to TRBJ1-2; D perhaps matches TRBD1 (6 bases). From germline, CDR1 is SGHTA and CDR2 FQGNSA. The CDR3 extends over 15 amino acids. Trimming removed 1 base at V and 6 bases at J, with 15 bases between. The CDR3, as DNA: TGTGCCAGCAGCTTAGAGGGGGGAGCGTCGCATGGCTACACCTTC. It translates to CASSLEGGASHGYTF.

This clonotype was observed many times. CDR3 region: CASSLAGQGKSPLHF. The CDR3 DNA sequence: TGTGCCAGCAGCTTGGCGGGACAGGGAAAATCACCCCTCCACTTT. This rearrangement joins TRBV7-2 to TRBJ1-6; 9 bases agree with TRBD1. Trimming cost V 3 bases and J 10 bases; bases outside gene matches: 7. Germline-derived CDR1 and CDR2 are SGHTA and FQGNSA. The length of the CDR3 is 15 residues.

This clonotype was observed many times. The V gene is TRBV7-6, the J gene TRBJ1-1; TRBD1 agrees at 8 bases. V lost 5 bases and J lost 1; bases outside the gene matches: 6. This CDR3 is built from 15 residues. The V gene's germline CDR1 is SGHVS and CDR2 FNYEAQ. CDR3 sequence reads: CASSTRTGPNTEAFF. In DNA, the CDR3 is TGTGCCAGCAGCACCCGGACAGGGCCGAACACTGAAGCTTTCTTT.

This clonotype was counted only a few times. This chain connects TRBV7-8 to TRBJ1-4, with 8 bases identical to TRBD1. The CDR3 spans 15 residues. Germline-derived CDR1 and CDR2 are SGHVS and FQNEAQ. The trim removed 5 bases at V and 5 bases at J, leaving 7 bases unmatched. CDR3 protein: CASSPGTGENEKLFF. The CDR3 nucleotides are TGTGCCAGCAGCCCCGGGACAGGAGAAAATGAAAAACTGTTTTTT.

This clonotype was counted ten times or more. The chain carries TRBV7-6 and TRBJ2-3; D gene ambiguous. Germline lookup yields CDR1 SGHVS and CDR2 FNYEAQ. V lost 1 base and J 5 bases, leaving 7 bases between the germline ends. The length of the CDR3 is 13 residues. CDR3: CASSLGGRDTQYF. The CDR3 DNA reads TGTGCCAGCAGCTTAGGGGGTCGAGATACGCAGTATTTT.

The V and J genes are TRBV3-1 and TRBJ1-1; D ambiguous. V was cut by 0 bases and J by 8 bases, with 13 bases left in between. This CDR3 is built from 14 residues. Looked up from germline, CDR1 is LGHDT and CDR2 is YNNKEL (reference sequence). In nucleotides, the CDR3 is TGTGCCAGCAGCCAAGATCTGGCAGGCGACGAAGCTTTCTTT. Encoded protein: CASSQDLAGDEAFF.

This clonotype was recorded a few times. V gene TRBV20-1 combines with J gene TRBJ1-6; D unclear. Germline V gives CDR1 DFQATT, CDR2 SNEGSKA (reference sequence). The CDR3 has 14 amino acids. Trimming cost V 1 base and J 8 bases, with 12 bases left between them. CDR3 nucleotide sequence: TGCAGTGCTAGAGTCTGGTCTGATGATTCACCCCTCCACTTT. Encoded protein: CSARVWSDDSPLHF.

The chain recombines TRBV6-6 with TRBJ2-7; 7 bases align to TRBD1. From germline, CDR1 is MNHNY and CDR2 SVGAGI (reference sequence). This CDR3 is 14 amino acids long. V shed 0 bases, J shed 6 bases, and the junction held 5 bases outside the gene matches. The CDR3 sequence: CASSYSYDRVEQYV. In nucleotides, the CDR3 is TGTGCCAGCAGTTACTCCTACGACAGGGTCGAGCAGTACGTC.

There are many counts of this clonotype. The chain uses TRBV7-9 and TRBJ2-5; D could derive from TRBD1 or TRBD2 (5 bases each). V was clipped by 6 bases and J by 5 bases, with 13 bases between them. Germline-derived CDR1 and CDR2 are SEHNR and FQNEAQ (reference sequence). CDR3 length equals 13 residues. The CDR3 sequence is CASSLPGSETQYF. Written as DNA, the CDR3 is TGTGCCAGCAGTTTGCCAGGGAGTGAGACCCAGTACTTC. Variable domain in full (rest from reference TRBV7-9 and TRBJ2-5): DTGVSQNPRHKITKRGQNVTFRCDPISEHNRLYWYRQTLGQGPEFLTYFQNEAQLEKSRLLSDRFSAERPKGSFSTLEIQRTEQGDSAMYLCASSLPGSETQYFGPGTRLLVL.

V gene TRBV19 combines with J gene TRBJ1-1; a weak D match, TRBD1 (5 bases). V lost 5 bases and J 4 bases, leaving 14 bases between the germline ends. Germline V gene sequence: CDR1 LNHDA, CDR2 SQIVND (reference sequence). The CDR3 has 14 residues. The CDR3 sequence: CASSDFGRGTEAFF. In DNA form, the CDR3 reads TGTGCCAGTAGTGACTTCGGGAGGGGCACTGAAGCTTTCTTT.

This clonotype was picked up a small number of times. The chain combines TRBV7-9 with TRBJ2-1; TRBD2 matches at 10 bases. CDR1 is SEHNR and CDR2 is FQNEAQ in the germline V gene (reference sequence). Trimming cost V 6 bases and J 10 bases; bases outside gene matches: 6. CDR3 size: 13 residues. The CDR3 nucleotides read TGTGCCAGCAGTATAGCGGGGGGCCCAGAGCAGTTCTTC. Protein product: CASSIAGGPEQFF.